One sample yielded the 21 T cell receptor beta chains listed below, sequenced in a study of CD4 and CD8 cells across lung adenocarcinoma regions. TCRdb re-analysed the PCR reads in MiXCR, keeping a single row per CDR3 protein. The profile shows 9,500 to 13,000 distinct CDR3 sequences, around half of them singletons. Sequenced material: CD8+ T cells from the margin of a lung tumor. These TCRs come from a male donor with lung adenocarcinoma. The CD4 and CD8 labels of this study may be unreliable.

The chain links TRBV6-1 to TRBJ2-3; 7 bases map to TRBD1. Germline CDR1 and CDR2: MNHNS and SASEGT. V was pared by 5 bases and J by 0 bases, with 8 bases of the junction left unmatched. This CDR3 comprises 16 residues. CDR3 DNA sequence: TGTGCCAGCAGTAAGGACAGGCAGACTAGCACAGATACGCAGTATTTT. This codes for CASSKDRQTSTDTQYF.

There are a few counts of this clonotype. The chain links TRBV20-1 to TRBJ2-3, with a weak D call TRBD2 (5 bases). V was clipped by 7 bases and J by 0 bases, with 20 bases between them. CDR3 length equals 16 residues. Germline V gives CDR1 DFQATT, CDR2 SNEGSKA (reference sequence). The DNA of the CDR3 is TGCAGTGTTGTGTTGGCAAGCGGCTCTAGCACAGATACGCAGTATTTT. This encodes CSVVLASGSSTDTQYF.

By sample fraction, this clonotype is large. The chain is built from TRBV10-3 and TRBJ2-1; 8 bases match TRBD1. Germline V CDR1 and CDR2: ENHRY, SYGVKD. The CDR3 length is 20 residues. Trimming cost V 6 bases and J 6 bases; bases outside gene matches: 25. The CDR3 DNA sequence: TGTGCCATCAGCGTTGGAATAACCGGGACAGGTTCTCACGGGGGCAATGAGCAGTTCTTC. It codes for CAISVGITGTGSHGGNEQFF.

As to this clonotype: The junction differs from germline at one of its ends, possibly a read error. The J gene is TRBJ2-3, the V gene TRBV10-3; D possibly uses TRBD1 or TRBD2 (6 bases each). CDR1 ENHRY and CDR2 SYGVKD come from the germline V gene. This CDR3 is built from 14 residues. For the CDR3, the DNA is TGTGCGGGCCACGGGGGCCGTAACCAAGATACCCAGTATTTT. Translating gives CAGHGGRNQDTQYF.

Concerning this clonotype: At one of its ends the junction is not consistent with the germline gene, which may arise from a read error. The chain carries TRBV10-1 and TRBJ2-2; D unclear. The CDR3 spans 13 residues. Germline V gene sequence: CDR1 WNHNN, CDR2 SYGVQD (reference sequence). CDR3 coding DNA: TGCGCCAGCAGACACCCGAACACCGGCGAGCAGTTTTTT. Protein: CASRHPNTGEQFF.

To note about this clonotype: A read error may produce the germline difference seen at one junction end. The V gene is TRBV6-5, the J gene TRBJ2-3; 7 nucleotides line up with TRBD1. The CDR3 consists of 15 residues. Germline V gene lookup returns CDR1 MNHEY and CDR2 SVGAGI. The CDR3 DNA sequence: TGTGCCAGCAGTTACCCCGCGGTGAGGACAGGTACGCAGTATTTT. Encoded protein: CASSYPAVRTGTQYF.

Regarding this clonotype: This sequence may be a read error, since a much larger clone differs from it by one base. The genes are TRBV27 and TRBJ2-1; 9 nucleotides line up with TRBD2. The end of the DNA is better explained by TRBJ2-7, so the J call may be wrong. CDR3 length equals 16 residues. Germline V gene lookup returns CDR1 MNHEY and CDR2 SMNVEV (reference sequence). CDR3 region: CASRKAGLAGRNEQYF. The CDR3 region has the DNA TGTGCCAGCAGGAAGGCCGGCCTAGCGGGACGCAATGAGCAGTACTTC.

The CDR3 sequence: CASSLELARNEQFF. CDR3 nucleotides: TGCGCCAGCAGCTTGGAACTAGCGAGGAATGAGCAGTTCTTC. The rearrangement joins TRBV5-1 to TRBJ2-1; TRBD2 aligns across 7 bases. V trimming: 0 bases; J trimming: 7 bases; junction bases outside the gene matches: 4. Germline V lookup: CDR1 SGHRS, CDR2 YFSETQ. This CDR3 has 14 residues.

Note on this clonotype: A junction boundary mismatches the germline segment, possibly from a read error. The V and J genes are TRBV6-2 or TRBV6-3 and TRBJ2-3; 8 nucleotides align to TRBD2. CDR1 is MNHEY, CDR2 SVGEGT, per germline. There are 15 residues in the CDR3. DNA for the CDR3: TGTGCCAGCAGTTACGTAGCGGGAAGCCCAGAGACGCAGTATTTT. Translating gives CASSYVAGSPETQYF.

This clonotype was detected many times. The rearrangement links TRBV7-2 to TRBJ2-5; TRBD2 matches at 12 bases. This CDR3 has 18 residues. With 2 bases clipped from V and 4 bases from J, the junction kept 11 bases outside the gene matches. Germline lookup yields CDR1 SGHTA and CDR2 FQGNSA. CDR3 in amino acids: CASSLRTSGAPEVETQYF. For the CDR3, the DNA is TGTGCCAGCAGCTTAAGGACTAGCGGGGCCCCGGAAGTAGAGACCCAGTACTTC. Full variable domain (rest looked up from reference TRBV7-2 and TRBJ2-5): GAGVSQSPSNKVTEKGKDVELRCDPISGHTALYWYRQSLGQGLEFLIYFQGNSAPDKSGLPSDRFSAERTGGSVSTLTIQRTQQEDSAVYLCASSLRTSGAPEVETQYFGPGTRLLVL.

This chain uses TRBV27 with TRBJ2-1, with 7 positions matching TRBD2. The CDR3 contains 14 residues. Germline CDR1 MNHEY, CDR2 SMNVEV (reference sequence). The junction had 6 bases not matched to a gene; V was cut back by 6 bases and J by 4 bases. CDR3 sequence (DNA): TGTGCCAGCAGACCTAGCGGTCCTTACAATGAGCAGTTCTTC. It encodes CASRPSGPYNEQFF.

The chain couples TRBV27 to TRBJ2-3; 11 bases are shared with TRBD1. Gene TRBJ2-1 matches the end of the DNA better, so the J call may be wrong. Germline CDR1 reads MNHEY; CDR2 reads SMNVEV (reference sequence). This CDR3 comprises 15 residues. The CDR3 spells CASSSRTGGSYEQFF. Here the CDR3 DNA reads TGTGCCAGCAGTTCCCGGACAGGGGGCTCCTACGAGCAGTTCTTC.

This chain links TRBV20-1 with TRBJ2-4; no clear D. TRBJ2-1 matches the DNA end more closely, so the J call is doubtful. This CDR3 has 12 amino acids. Germline assignment: CDR1 DFQATT and CDR2 SNEGSKA (reference sequence). CDR3 nucleotides: TGCAGTGCTAGATTAAGTGCGCAGAAGCAGTTCTTC. Protein: CSARLSAQKQFF.

This clonotype was seen at least ten times. The chain uses TRBV14 and TRBJ2-1, with D perhaps TRBD2 (5 bases). In germline, CDR1 is SGHDN, CDR2 FVKESK. The V gene lost 0 bases and the J gene lost 0 bases, with 12 bases spanning the gap. The CDR3 spans 17 residues. DNA of the CDR3: TGTGCCAGCAGCCAAGATTGGAGGCCTTCCTCCTACAATGAGCAGTTCTTC. This gives the protein CASSQDWRPSSYNEQFF.

By proportion, this clonotype is medium-sized. The chain employs TRBV6-5 and TRBJ2-1; TRBD2 matches at 8 bases. Germline V lookup: CDR1 MNHEY, CDR2 SVGAGI. The CDR3 is 15 amino acids. The V segment lost 7 bases and the J segment 8 bases; nucleotides outside the gene matches: 13. The DNA for the CDR3 is TGTGCCAGCACCACAGGACTAGCCTTGGGGGATGAGCAGTTCTTC. Its translation: CASTTGLALGDEQFF.

This sequence joins TRBV11-3 and TRBJ2-1; D call uncertain. CDR1 SGHNT and CDR2 YENEEA come from the germline V gene. Deletions cut 8 bases from V and 5 bases from J, with 13 bases between. The CDR3 sequence is 13 residues long. This chain's CDR3 is CASSDPLHNEQFF. CDR3 DNA: TGTGCCAGCTCCGACCCTCTCCACAATGAGCAGTTCTTC. Full variable domain (remainder filled in from reference TRBV11-3 and TRBJ2-1): EAGVVQSPRYKIIEKKQPVAFWCNPISGHNTLYWYLQNLGQGPELLIRYENEEAVDDSQLPKDRFSAERLKGVDSTLKIQPAELGDSAVYLCASSDPLHNEQFFGPGTRLTVL.

This clonotype was detected many times. The DNA for the CDR3 is TGTGCCAGCAGCGTAGGGACTAGCGGAGGGACAGATACGCAGTATTTT. It translates to CASSVGTSGGTDTQYF. The gene calls are TRBV9 and TRBJ2-3; 10 bases map to TRBD2. The CDR3 consists of 16 residues. Losses at the gene ends were 0 bases for V and 3 bases for J; bases not matched to a gene: 4. CDR1 is SGDLS, CDR2 YYNGEE, per germline.

The rearrangement joins TRBV6-1 to TRBJ2-1; 8 nucleotides agree with TRBD1. TRBJ2-7 explains the end of the DNA better; the J call may be wrong. CDR3 length equals 16 residues. Germline lookup yields CDR1 MNHNS and CDR2 SASEGT. This CDR3 reads CASRPSPGTGHDEQYF. Written as DNA, the CDR3 is TGTGCCAGCAGACCCTCTCCCGGGACAGGCCACGATGAGCAGTACTTC.

This chain connects TRBV6-1 to TRBJ2-3; TRBD2 is a possible D gene (7 bases). CDR1 and CDR2 (germline): MNHNS, SASEGT. V was cut by 6 bases and J by 2 bases, with 12 bases left in between. The CDR3 is made up of 14 amino acids. The CDR3 DNA is TGTGCCAGCAGCGGGGGGCGGGACACAGATACGCAGTATTTT. Translated: CASSGGRDTDTQYF.

The chain has TRBV7-2 and TRBJ1-1, with a possible D match to TRBD1 (5 bases). CDR1 and CDR2 (germline): SGHTA, FQGNSA. V lost 10 bases, J lost 1 base, and 10 bases lay in between. The CDR3 is 12 amino acids. Here the CDR3 DNA reads TGTGCCACCCGGGGGTGGAACACTGAAGCTTTCTTT. This translates into CATRGWNTEAFF.

As concerns this clonotype: One junction end does not reproduce the germline sequence, and a read error may be involved. The chain links TRBV6-1 to TRBJ2-4, with TRBD1 identical over 7 bases. This CDR3 region has 14 residues. Germline V gives CDR1 MNHNS, CDR2 SASEGT. CDR3 in amino acids: CASSAGQGTETQYF. The CDR3 bases are TGTGCCAGCAGTGCGGGGCAGGGGACAGAGACGCAGTACTTT.